This is a list of T cell receptor beta chains from one sample in a study of blood T cell repertoires in COVID-19. Clones were sequenced by immunoSEQ multiplex PCR, and TCRdb holds only the in-frame ones, with some missing. The table shows around 200,000 clones, with 85% to 90% occurring only once. Sequenced: peripheral blood. The receptors derive from a woman aged 18-29 years who had recovered from COVID-19. Both conserved end residues are part of each CDR3. The order of the fields is CDR3 DNA, CDR3 protein, V gene, clone size, J gene, D gene. A D gene is named only where the DNA matches it firmly. Expanded clones are given a class, and other clones once, few, many or no size at all.

CDR3nt: TGTGCCAGCAATCAGGTTGAGACCCAGTACTTC
CDR3aa: CASNQVETQYF
v_gene: TRBV2
abundance: .
j_gene: TRBJ2-5
d_gene: .

CDR3nt: TGTGCCAGCAGCTTACAAGCGGGAGGGGGCAATGAGCAGTTCTTC
CDR3aa: CASSLQAGGGNEQFF
v_gene: TRBV7-2
abundance: few
j_gene: TRBJ2-1
d_gene: TRBD2

CDR3nt: TGTGCCAGCAGAGGACAGGGGAACAATGAGCAGTTCTTC
CDR3aa: CASRGQGNNEQFF
v_gene: TRBV2
abundance: .
j_gene: TRBJ2-1
d_gene: TRBD1

CDR3nt: TGTGCCAGCAGCCCACGATACGGCCTCGGGGAAAAGACCTACGAGCAGTACTTC
CDR3aa: CASSPRYGLGEKTYEQYF
v_gene: TRBV9
abundance: .
j_gene: TRBJ2-7
d_gene: .

CDR3nt: TGCGCCAGCAGCTTGATGCAGGGATCCATGAACACTGAAGCTTTCTTT
CDR3aa: CASSLMQGSMNTEAFF
v_gene: TRBV5-1
abundance: .
j_gene: TRBJ1-1
d_gene: .

CDR3nt: TGCGCCAGCAGCCAAGATCCTCTGACAGGGGCTATTGAAAAACTGTTTTTT
CDR3aa: CASSQDPLTGAIEKLFF
v_gene: TRBV4-3
abundance: .
j_gene: TRBJ1-4
d_gene: TRBD1

CDR3nt: TGTGCCAGCAGCCCCACCGGGACAGCGACCTGGAGCAATCAGCCCCAGCATTTT
CDR3aa: CASSPTGTATWSNQPQHF
v_gene: TRBV21-1
abundance: .
j_gene: TRBJ1-5
d_gene: .

CDR3nt: TGTGCCAGTAGTCTCCAACAGGGGGGCACTGAAGCTTTCTTT
CDR3aa: CASSLQQGGTEAFF
v_gene: TRBV19
abundance: .
j_gene: TRBJ1-1
d_gene: TRBD1

CDR3nt: TGTGCCAGTAGTATTCAGGCAGGGACCTACGAGCAGTACTTC
CDR3aa: CASSIQAGTYEQYF
v_gene: TRBV19
abundance: .
j_gene: TRBJ2-7
d_gene: .

CDR3nt: TGTGCCAGCAGTGATCCAGGGGGCAGCCAGCCCCAGCATTTT
CDR3aa: CASSDPGGSQPQHF
v_gene: TRBV2
abundance: .
j_gene: TRBJ1-5
d_gene: TRBD1

CDR3nt: TGTGCCAGCAGCTTAACAGTAACCGAGCAGTACTTC
CDR3aa: CASSLTVTEQYF
v_gene: TRBV12-3/TRBV12-4
abundance: .
j_gene: TRBJ2-7
d_gene: .

CDR3nt: TGCAGCGCGTACAGGGATGAGCAGTTCTTC
CDR3aa: CSAYRDEQFF
v_gene: TRBV29-1
abundance: .
j_gene: TRBJ2-1
d_gene: .

CDR3nt: TGTGCCAGCAGCACAACCGCCCCGGGGGCTGAAGCTTTCTTT
CDR3aa: CASSTTAPGAEAFF
v_gene: TRBV21-1
abundance: .
j_gene: TRBJ1-1
d_gene: .

CDR3nt: TGTGCCAGCAGCCGGACAGGGCTCACAGATACGCAGTATTTT
CDR3aa: CASSRTGLTDTQYF
v_gene: TRBV7-2
abundance: .
j_gene: TRBJ2-3
d_gene: TRBD1

CDR3nt: TGTGCCAGTAGTATAACATCGCTGACAGGGGCTGAAGCTTTCTTT
CDR3aa: CASSITSLTGAEAFF
v_gene: TRBV19
abundance: .
j_gene: TRBJ1-1
d_gene: TRBD1

CDR3nt: TGTGCCAGTCTTTCAACAGGGAGCGTGAACACTGAAGCTTTCTTT
CDR3aa: CASLSTGSVNTEAFF
v_gene: TRBV19
abundance: .
j_gene: TRBJ1-1
d_gene: .

CDR3nt: TGTGCCAGCAGCTCATGGGACAGGGAGCCCTACGAGCAGTACTTC
CDR3aa: CASSSWDREPYEQYF
v_gene: TRBV5-4
abundance: .
j_gene: TRBJ2-7
d_gene: TRBD1

CDR3nt: TGTGCCAGTAGTATAGAAAAGGGCCGGGGAGCTTTCTTT
CDR3aa: CASSIEKGRGAFF
v_gene: TRBV19
abundance: .
j_gene: TRBJ1-1
d_gene: .

CDR3nt: TGTGCCAGTAGTATAGATCGGGGGGGCAAGAATTCACCCCTCCACTTT
CDR3aa: CASSIDRGGKNSPLHF
v_gene: TRBV19
abundance: .
j_gene: TRBJ1-6
d_gene: .

CDR3nt: TGTGCCAGCAGCTTGGGGGCACCGAACACTGAAGCTTTCTTT
CDR3aa: CASSLGAPNTEAFF
v_gene: TRBV5-4
abundance: .
j_gene: TRBJ1-1
d_gene: .

CDR3nt: TGTGCCAGCTCCCACCGGGACAGCGGAAACACCATATATTTT
CDR3aa: CASSHRDSGNTIYF
v_gene: TRBV18
abundance: .
j_gene: TRBJ1-3
d_gene: TRBD1

CDR3nt: TGTGCCACCGGAAGAGGGCCAGTATCGAACACCGGGGAGCTGTTTTTT
CDR3aa: CATGRGPVSNTGELFF
v_gene: TRBV15
abundance: few
j_gene: TRBJ2-2
d_gene: .

CDR3nt: TGCGCCAGCAGTCAATCGAGAAATAGGGGGACACATCAAGAGACCCAGTACTTC
CDR3aa: CASSQSRNRGTHQETQYF
v_gene: TRBV23-1
abundance: .
j_gene: TRBJ2-5
d_gene: .

CDR3nt: TGTGCCAGCAGCTTGGTAGGCGGGACTAAGGAAGAGACCCAGTACTTC
CDR3aa: CASSLVGGTKEETQYF
v_gene: TRBV5-6
abundance: .
j_gene: TRBJ2-5
d_gene: TRBD2

CDR3nt: TGTGCCAGCAGTCCAGCGGGAGTCCCCTACAATGAGCAGTTCTTC
CDR3aa: CASSPAGVPYNEQFF
v_gene: TRBV27
abundance: .
j_gene: TRBJ2-1
d_gene: TRBD2

CDR3nt: TGTGCCAGCAGCCTCCTCGGGACTAGCAATTCGGGTGAGCAGTTCTTC
CDR3aa: CASSLLGTSNSGEQFF
v_gene: TRBV7-2
abundance: .
j_gene: TRBJ2-1
d_gene: TRBD2

CDR3nt: TGTGCCAGTAGTAGGGGACAGGGGGCGATCAATGAGCAGTTCTTC
CDR3aa: CASSRGQGAINEQFF
v_gene: TRBV19
abundance: .
j_gene: TRBJ2-1
d_gene: TRBD1

CDR3nt: TGTGCCAGCTCACCACCGGACAGGGGAGACTCACCCCTCCACTTT
CDR3aa: CASSPPDRGDSPLHF
v_gene: TRBV18
abundance: .
j_gene: TRBJ1-6
d_gene: TRBD1

CDR3nt: TGCGCCAGCAGCTTGCCAGAAATGAGCACAGATACGCAGTATTTT
CDR3aa: CASSLPEMSTDTQYF
v_gene: TRBV5-1
abundance: .
j_gene: TRBJ2-3
d_gene: .

CDR3nt: TGTGCCAGCAGCCCACCCCGGGCAGATACGCAGTATTTT
CDR3aa: CASSPPRADTQYF
v_gene: TRBV7-8
abundance: once
j_gene: TRBJ2-3
d_gene: .

CDR3nt: TGTGCCAGTTCGCTTCGGTACTCTGGAAACACCATATATTTT
CDR3aa: CASSLRYSGNTIYF
v_gene: TRBV19
abundance: .
j_gene: TRBJ1-3
d_gene: .

CDR3nt: TGTGCCAGCCAACCCGGGACAGGGGACCGCGGCGACTATGGCTACACCTTC
CDR3aa: CASQPGTGDRGDYGYTF
v_gene: TRBV2
abundance: few
j_gene: TRBJ1-2
d_gene: TRBD1

CDR3nt: TGCAGCGTTGATACCGGGACAACGAACACCGGGGAGCTGTTTTTT
CDR3aa: CSVDTGTTNTGELFF
v_gene: TRBV29-1
abundance: .
j_gene: TRBJ2-2
d_gene: .

CDR3nt: TGTGCCAGCTCAAGGGGATATGGCTACACCTTC
CDR3aa: CASSRGYGYTF
v_gene: TRBV18
abundance: .
j_gene: TRBJ1-2
d_gene: .

CDR3nt: TGTGCCAGCAAAATGCGGGAGAGGGACGGGGAGCTGTTTTTT
CDR3aa: CASKMRERDGELFF
v_gene: TRBV2
abundance: .
j_gene: TRBJ2-2
d_gene: TRBD2

CDR3nt: TGTGCCAGCAGTTACGTTGCCAGGGGGCGTGACCCTCCTGGGGCCAACGTCCTGACTTTC
CDR3aa: CASSYVARGRDPPGANVLTF
v_gene: TRBV6-2/TRBV6-3
abundance: .
j_gene: TRBJ2-6
d_gene: TRBD1

CDR3nt: TGTGCCAGCACCTACGGGTGGGGAGTCACTGAAGCTTTCTTT
CDR3aa: CASTYGWGVTEAFF
v_gene: TRBV6-5
abundance: .
j_gene: TRBJ1-1
d_gene: .

CDR3nt: TGTGCCAGCAGCCCATCCGGGGGGGACACCGGGGAGCTGTTTTTT
CDR3aa: CASSPSGGDTGELFF
v_gene: TRBV6-4
abundance: .
j_gene: TRBJ2-2
d_gene: TRBD2

CDR3nt: TGTGCCAGCAGCACCCCGACAGGGTCGCGGGGGGGCTATGAGACCCAGTACTTC
CDR3aa: CASSTPTGSRGGYETQYF
v_gene: TRBV7-9
abundance: .
j_gene: TRBJ2-5
d_gene: TRBD2

CDR3nt: TGTGCCAGCAGCTTGGCCTCAAGGGGCTGGGTAGAGACCCAGTACTTC
CDR3aa: CASSLASRGWVETQYF
v_gene: TRBV5-5
abundance: .
j_gene: TRBJ2-5
d_gene: .

CDR3nt: TGCGCCAGCAGTCCTGTCGGGACTGCCGACTACAATGAGCAGTTCTTC
CDR3aa: CASSPVGTADYNEQFF
v_gene: TRBV4-1
abundance: .
j_gene: TRBJ2-1
d_gene: .

CDR3nt: TGCGCCACCGCCCGGAGGGAGGGGGGCACTGAAGCTTTCTTT
CDR3aa: CATARREGGTEAFF
v_gene: TRBV5-1
abundance: .
j_gene: TRBJ1-1
d_gene: .

CDR3nt: TGTGCCAGCAGGAGACAGGGGGCCACCGGGGAGCTGTTTTTT
CDR3aa: CASRRQGATGELFF
v_gene: TRBV27
abundance: few
j_gene: TRBJ2-2
d_gene: TRBD1

CDR3nt: TGTGCCAGCTCAGGCAACATCAATCAGCCCCAGCATTTT
CDR3aa: CASSGNINQPQHF
v_gene: TRBV18
abundance: .
j_gene: TRBJ1-5
d_gene: .

CDR3nt: TGTGCCAGCAGCTTACGGGGGTTGATGGTACAGCATTCACCCCTCCACTTT
CDR3aa: CASSLRGLMVQHSPLHF
v_gene: TRBV7-8
abundance: .
j_gene: TRBJ1-6
d_gene: .

CDR3nt: TGCGCCAGCAGCCTCAGTCGCGGGGAGGACACAGATACGCAGTATTTT
CDR3aa: CASSLSRGEDTDTQYF
v_gene: TRBV4-3
abundance: .
j_gene: TRBJ2-3
d_gene: .

CDR3nt: TGTGCCATCAGTGAGATCAGGGGAAACACCATATATTTT
CDR3aa: CAISEIRGNTIYF
v_gene: TRBV10-3
abundance: .
j_gene: TRBJ1-3
d_gene: .

CDR3nt: TGCAGTGCCGGTAGGAGCTATGGCTACACCTTC
CDR3aa: CSAGRSYGYTF
v_gene: TRBV20-1
abundance: .
j_gene: TRBJ1-2
d_gene: .

CDR3nt: TGTGCCAGCAGTGCCCTCCGCGGGGGTGAAGCTTTCTTT
CDR3aa: CASSALRGGEAFF
v_gene: TRBV6-4
abundance: .
j_gene: TRBJ1-1
d_gene: .